These T cell receptor beta chains were read from a single sample in a study of control samples from healthy donors and cancer patients. Clones were read by immunoSEQ multiplex PCR, and TCRdb kept only the in-frame ones, dropping some. The sample carries 96,000 or so clones, just over 90% recorded once. Source material: blood. The receptors stem from a man in his late teens or twenties in good health. The CDR3 runs from the conserved cysteine through the conserved F or W. A D gene is named only where the DNA matches it firmly. For some rows the clone size is stated as once, few or many, or as a class when expanded; others skip it.

>TRBJ1-1|-|-|TRBV3-1/TRBV3-2
CASSQGKGETDRNGEAFF
TGTGCCAGCAGCCAAGGGAAAGGGGAAACCGATAGGAATGGCGAAGCTTTCTTT
>TRBJ2-5|-|-|TRBV13
CASSLGGQGAQYF
TGTGCCAGCAGCTTAGGAGGCCAAGGGGCCCAGTACTTC
>TRBJ1-2|-|-|TRBV7-9
CASRREGGEYGYTF
TGTGCCAGCAGGAGAGAAGGGGGAGAGTATGGCTACACCTTC
>TRBJ2-1|TRBD2|-|TRBV24-1
CATSGGKAGAYNEQFF
TGTGCCACCAGTGGGGGGAAGGCGGGGGCCTACAATGAGCAGTTCTTC
>TRBJ1-2|TRBD1|-|TRBV5-1
CASSLDTVLAGGEVDGYTF
TGCGCCAGCAGCTTGGATACTGTTTTGGCAGGGGGCGAAGTTGATGGCTACACCTTC
>TRBJ2-7|TRBD1|-|TRBV3-1/TRBV3-2
CASSPGQELEQYF
TGTGCCAGCAGCCCGGGACAGGAGCTCGAGCAGTACTTC
>TRBJ1-1|-|-|TRBV3-1/TRBV3-2
CASSQDLTGQAMNTEAFF
TGTGCCAGCAGCCAAGATCTAACAGGGCAGGCGATGAACACTGAAGCTTTCTTT
>TRBJ1-2|-|few|TRBV11-2
CASSLLSGGGYTF
TGTGCCAGCAGCTTATTAAGCGGGGGTGGCTACACCTTC
>TRBJ1-1|-|-|TRBV6-1
CASSEGGEPTEAFF
TGTGCCAGCAGTGAAGGGGGGGAACCCACTGAAGCTTTCTTT
>TRBJ2-1|-|once|TRBV7-9
CASSLREEQFF
TGTGCCAGCAGCTTACGGGAGGAGCAGTTCTTC
>TRBJ1-1|-|-|TRBV19
CASSNFGGPEAFF
TGTGCCAGTAGTAACTTCGGGGGACCTGAAGCTTTCTTT
>TRBJ2-7|-|-|TRBV5-8
CASSRSGFSYEQYF
TGTGCCAGCAGCAGATCTGGGTTCTCCTACGAGCAGTACTTC
>TRBJ2-2|-|-|TRBV5-1
CASSPGGGGTGELFF
TGCGCCAGCAGCCCCGGAGGGGGGGGGACCGGGGAGCTGTTTTTT
>TRBJ1-2|-|-|TRBV2
CASSPGGGGNYGYTF
TGTGCCAGCAGTCCCGGGGGCGGGGGAAACTATGGCTACACCTTC
>TRBJ2-1|-|-|TRBV24-1
CATSDRGLAGEQFF
TGTGCCACCAGTGATCGAGGATTGGCAGGTGAGCAGTTCTTC
>TRBJ2-7|-|once|TRBV12-3/TRBV12-4
CASSDYASSEQYF
TGTGCCAGCAGCGACTATGCGTCCTCCGAGCAGTACTTC
>TRBJ2-3|-|-|TRBV5-1
CASSLARGTDTQYF
TGCGCCAGCAGCTTGGCCCGGGGAACAGATACGCAGTATTTT
>TRBJ1-1|TRBD1|-|TRBV7-2
CASSLLGQEDEAFF
TGTGCCAGCAGCTTACTCGGACAGGAGGATGAAGCTTTCTTT
>TRBJ2-3|-|-|TRBV15
CATSRLQGTDTQYF
TGTGCCACCAGCAGATTACAGGGCACAGATACGCAGTATTTT
>TRBJ1-5|TRBD1|-|TRBV27
CASSWSGGDQPQHF
TGTGCCAGCAGTTGGTCAGGGGGCGATCAGCCCCAGCATTTT
>TRBJ1-3|-|few|TRBV14
CASSQEGLSGNTIYF
TGTGCCAGCAGCCAAGAGGGTCTCTCTGGAAACACCATATATTTT
>TRBJ1-2|-|-|TRBV4-3
CASSQAGLKPNYGYTF
TGCGCCAGCAGCCAAGCGGGACTGAAGCCTAACTATGGCTACACCTTC
>TRBJ2-7|TRBD2|once|TRBV27
CASSPQGAGDYEQYF
TGTGCCAGCAGTCCCCAAGGAGCGGGAGACTACGAGCAGTACTTC
>TRBJ1-1|-|-|TRBV6-6
CASSQGLRNTEAFF
TGTGCCAGCAGTCAGGGATTAAGGAACACTGAAGCTTTCTTT
>TRBJ1-4|-|-|TRBV29-1
CSVGPGDGEKLFF
TGCAGCGTCGGCCCCGGGGATGGCGAAAAACTGTTTTTT
>TRBJ1-3|-|-|TRBV7-2
CASSLPGGSGNTIYF
TGTGCCAGCAGCTTACCCGGGGGGTCTGGAAACACCATATATTTT
>TRBJ2-7|-|-|TRBV2
CASKGRGGPYEQYF
TGTGCCAGCAAAGGCAGGGGAGGCCCCTACGAGCAGTACTTC
>TRBJ2-7|TRBD1|-|TRBV9
CASSPSTGGTYEQYF
TGTGCCAGCAGCCCCTCGACAGGGGGCACCTACGAGCAGTACTTC
>TRBJ2-1|-|-|TRBV30
CAWSSPMADEQFF
TGTGCCTGGAGTTCGCCGATGGCGGATGAGCAGTTCTTC
>TRBJ2-3|TRBD2|-|TRBV6-5
CASSPTSGGVDTQYF
TGTGCCAGCAGTCCGACTAGCGGAGGGGTAGATACGCAGTATTTT
>TRBJ1-2|-|-|TRBV25-1
CASSAGVRGYTF
TGTGCCAGCAGTGCCGGGGTAAGAGGCTACACCTTC
>TRBJ1-1|-|-|TRBV4-1
CASSRRTGDAEAFF
TGCGCCAGCAGCCGTAGGACGGGAGACGCTGAAGCTTTCTTT
>TRBJ1-1|-|-|TRBV29-1
CSVEGQEAFF
TGCAGCGTTGAAGGACAGGAAGCTTTCTTT
>TRBJ2-1|TRBD2|-|TRBV5-5
CASSETSGRSSSYNEQFF
TGTGCCAGCAGCGAGACTAGCGGGAGGTCCAGCTCCTACAATGAGCAGTTCTTC
>TRBJ2-3|TRBD2|-|TRBV7-9
CASSVPLLAGDGYTQYF
TGTGCCAGCAGCGTACCCCTCCTAGCGGGGGACGGTTATACGCAGTATTTT
>TRBJ2-5|-|few|TRBV6-1
CASSETRRHEETQYF
TGTGCCAGCAGTGAAACCAGAAGACATGAAGAGACCCAGTACTTC
>TRBJ2-7|TRBD1|-|TRBV5-1
CASSIDRGGEQYF
TGCGCCAGCAGCATCGACAGGGGAGGCGAGCAGTACTTC
>TRBJ1-2|TRBD1|once|TRBV27
CASSPGQGNYGYTF
TGTGCCAGCAGTCCGGGACAGGGAAACTATGGCTACACCTTC
>TRBJ1-2|-|-|TRBV6-1
CASSEMVKYGYTF
TGTGCCAGCAGTGAAATGGTCAAATATGGCTACACCTTC
>TRBJ2-1|-|-|TRBV3-1/TRBV3-2
CASSLTKFSYNEQFF
TGTGCCAGCAGCCTGACTAAATTCTCCTACAATGAGCAGTTCTTC
>TRBJ2-3|TRBD1|-|TRBV7-9
CASSLRQGAKDTQYF
TGTGCCAGCAGCTTACGGCAGGGGGCAAAAGATACGCAGTATTTT
>TRBJ2-5|TRBD2|-|TRBV29-1
CTILGPGGETQYF
TGCACCATTTTGGGCCCCGGGGGGGAGACCCAGTACTTC
>TRBJ1-1|-|-|TRBV12-3/TRBV12-4
CASSAPWSTEAFF
TGTGCCAGCAGTGCCCCATGGAGCACTGAAGCTTTCTTT
>TRBJ1-2|-|-|TRBV3-1/TRBV3-2
CASSHGGSDYGYTF
TGTGCCAGCAGCCATGGCGGGAGTGACTATGGCTACACCTTC
>TRBJ2-3|TRBD2|-|TRBV7-9
CASSSGLAASTDTQYF
TGTGCCAGCAGCTCCGGACTAGCAGCTAGCACAGATACGCAGTATTTT
>TRBJ1-4|TRBD1|-|TRBV19
CASSIDRGPEKLFF
TGTGCCAGTAGTATCGACAGGGGGCCTGAAAAACTGTTTTTT
>TRBJ2-1|-|-|TRBV4-1
CASSQDWSEQFF
TGCGCCAGCAGCCAAGACTGGTCCGAGCAGTTCTTC
>TRBJ1-6|TRBD1|-|TRBV4-1
CASSQRDSNNSPLHF
TGCGCCAGCAGCCAGCGGGACAGCAATAATTCACCCCTCCACTTT
>TRBJ1-2|-|-|TRBV6-5
CASSFSVRDGYTF
TGTGCCAGCAGTTTTTCAGTACGGGATGGCTACACCTTC
>TRBJ1-1|TRBD1|once|TRBV10-2
CASEGQGGDTEAFF
TGCGCCAGCGAGGGACAGGGAGGGGACACTGAAGCTTTCTTT
>TRBJ1-4|TRBD1|-|TRBV4-2
CASSVRQGEELFF
TGTGCCAGCAGCGTCAGACAGGGTGAGGAACTGTTTTTT
>TRBJ1-2|TRBD1|-|TRBV9
CASSVGSGGFFGYTF
TGTGCCAGCAGCGTAGGGTCAGGGGGCTTTTTTGGCTACACCTTC
>TRBJ1-2|TRBD1|-|TRBV12-3/TRBV12-4
CASRQGVLGYTF
TGTGCCAGCAGACAGGGGGTCCTCGGCTACACCTTC
>TRBJ2-4|-|-|TRBV6-2/TRBV6-3
CASSYTAKNIQYF
TGTGCCAGCAGTTACACTGCCAAAAACATTCAGTACTTC
>TRBJ2-1|-|-|TRBV6-6
CASSPFEGTTNEQFF
TGTGCCAGCAGTCCCTTCGAGGGGACAACCAATGAGCAGTTCTTC